Given below is one T cell receptor (beta chain) in context. These data are taken from a study of shared clonotypes between healthy human individuals. Study in general: Three plates were used per donor for CD4 naive, three for CD4 memory, two for CD8 naive and one for CD8 memory.

Naive CD4+ cells were CD45RA-selected; the remaining cells were memory. Germline CDR1 LNHNV, CDR2 YYDKDF (reference sequence). Trimming removed 3 bases at V and 0 bases at J, with 12 bases between. This CDR3 comprises 15 residues. Using immunoSEQ multiplex PCR, the repertoire was profiled, and TCRdb retains in-frame clones only, with some absent. The sample contains some 1,400,000 clones, about 96% of which appear only once. The sequencing input was naive CD4+ T cells sorted from blood. Subset of the sample: CD45RA+ positively selected. The sequence came from a man aged 25-45 years in good health. V and J are TRBV15 and TRBJ2-7, with D perhaps matching TRBD1 (6 bases). CDR3 DNA sequence: TGTGCCACCAGCAGCGACAGGTGGTCCTCCTACGAGCAGTACTTC. Translating it yields CATSSDRWSSYEQYF.